A single sample is the source of the 24 T cell receptor beta chains below, sequenced in a study of T-cell memory formation after mild COVID-19 (dated by TCRdb to about 2021). The library was generated by 5' RACE. Sequencer: Illumina NovaSeq 6000. TCRdb reworked the public reads: Q25 trimming with fastp, MiXCR clone assembly, productive beta chains retained. Entries that share a CDR3 protein sequence are merged under the most common genes and DNA. In this sample the table shows around 340,000 distinct CDR3 sequences, more than 15% of which occur a single time. The top ten clones comprise around 22% of the sample. The specimen was PBMCs or a T cell subset sorted from them (not recorded which). The receptor source for this set is a man between 18 and 35 years old who had mild COVID-19 (a few samples of this study predate the infection). The sample titles of this study are shuffled in the database, so cell type and time point are left out; the donor was told from shared clones.

The chain has TRBV29-1 and TRBJ2-7; the match to TRBD2 covers 10 bases. V shed 3 bases and J 5 bases; nucleotides not matched to a gene: 7. The CDR3 covers 14 residues. Germline values: CDR1 SQVTM, CDR2 ANQGSEA. The CDR3 loop reads CSVDGAGGRNEQYF. The CDR3 DNA sequence: TGCAGCGTTGATGGAGCGGGGGGGCGGAACGAGCAGTACTTC.

This clonotype was seen more than once but under ten times. This sequence joins TRBV19 and TRBJ2-1; 11 bases line up with TRBD2. After removal of 5 bases from V and 5 bases from J, the junction contained 5 bases not matched to a gene. Germline CDR1 reads LNHDA; CDR2 reads SQIVND (reference sequence). The CDR3 is 15 residues long. CDR3 nucleotide sequence: TGTGCCAGTAGTCCAACTAGCGGGGGAAACAATGAGCAGTTCTTC. Encoded protein: CASSPTSGGNNEQFF.

This clonotype was seen ten or more times. V usage is TRBV6-5 and J usage is TRBJ1-2; D gene uncertain. The V gene lost 6 bases and the J gene lost 5 bases, with 13 bases spanning the gap. This CDR3 is built from 13 residues. Germline V gene sequence: CDR1 MNHEY, CDR2 SVGAGI. CDR3 region: CASRPRASYGYTF. The CDR3 DNA follows: TGTGCCAGCAGGCCCAGAGCCAGTTATGGCTACACCTTC.

This clonotype was counted only a few times. The chain has TRBV28 and TRBJ2-3, with 11 nucleotides matching TRBD2. From germline, CDR1 is MDHEN and CDR2 SYDVKM. With V trimmed by 5 bases and J by 11 bases, 6 bases remained unmatched. The CDR3 has 13 residues. The CDR3 spells CASSPELAGGQYF. The DNA for the CDR3 is TGTGCCAGCAGTCCCGAGCTAGCGGGGGGGCAGTATTTT.

The chain couples TRBV7-6 to TRBJ2-3; 8 positions match TRBD1. The ends lost 4 bases at V and 3 bases at J; junction bases unmatched: 6. CDR3 length: 15 residues. Per germline, CDR1 SGHVS and CDR2 FNYEAQ. CDR3 in amino acids: CASSWWGDRTDTQYF. DNA for the CDR3: TGTGCCAGCAGCTGGTGGGGGGACAGGACAGATACGCAGTATTTT.

V gene TRBV7-9 combines with J gene TRBJ2-3; no clear D. Germline V CDR1 and CDR2: SEHNR, FQNEAQ (reference sequence). CDR3 size: 14 residues. V lost 0 bases, J lost 5 bases, and 9 bases lay in between. CDR3 nucleotide sequence: TGTGCCAGCAGCTTAGCGCCCATGGGAGATACGCAGTATTTT. Translated, it gives CASSLAPMGDTQYF.

This clonotype was counted only a few times. The rearrangement links TRBV14 to TRBJ2-3; possibly TRBD2 for D (5 bases). CDR1 is SGHDN, CDR2 FVKESK, per germline. There are 15 residues in the CDR3. V gave up 6 bases and J gave up 1 base, with 14 bases separating them. The CDR3 is CASSPTYSGTDTQYF. The DNA for the CDR3 is TGTGCCAGCAGTCCGACCTATAGCGGCACAGATACGCAGTATTTT. The full variable domain, with the rest looked up from reference TRBV14 and TRBJ2-3, is EAGVTQFPSHSVIEKGQTVTLRCDPISGHDNLYWYRRVMGKEIKFLLHFVKESKQDESGMPNNRFLAERTGGTYSTLKVQPAELEDSGVYFCASSPTYSGTDTQYFGPGTRLTVL.

This sequence joins TRBV3-1 and TRBJ1-3; D ambiguous. Trimming shortened V by 1 base and J by 0 bases, and 4 bases separated the two germline ends. The length of the CDR3 is 14 residues. Germline V gives CDR1 LGHDT, CDR2 YNNKEL (reference sequence). In nucleotides, the CDR3 is TGTGCCAGCAGCCAAGTTCACTCTGGAAACACCATATATTTT. Protein product: CASSQVHSGNTIYF.

This clonotype showed up just a few times. This chain uses TRBV25-1 with TRBJ1-3, with 7 bases fitting TRBD1. The trim removed 4 bases at V and 7 bases at J, leaving 7 bases unmatched. Germline CDR1 MGHDK, CDR2 SYGVNS. CDR3 length: 14 amino acids. CDR3 nucleotides: TGTGCCAGCAGTGTCACAGGGGCAGGTAACACCATATATTTT. Translation: CASSVTGAGNTIYF. Combining the CDR3 with reference TRBV25-1 and TRBJ1-3 gives the whole variable domain EADIYQTPRYLVIGTGKKITLECSQTMGHDKMYWYQQDPGMELHLIHYSYGVNSTEKGDLSSESTVSRIRTEHFPLTLESARPSHTSQYLCASSVTGAGNTIYFGEGSWLTVV.

This clonotype turned up a few times. The chain employs TRBV7-2 and TRBJ2-3, with D unclear. Trimming took off 5 bases at V and 4 bases at J, with 16 bases between the two ends. The V gene's germline CDR1 is SGHTA and CDR2 FQGNSA. The length of the CDR3 is 15 residues. This CDR3 is CASSPQSTVPDTQYF. CDR3 nucleotide sequence: TGTGCCAGCAGCCCCCAGTCAACGGTTCCAGATACGCAGTATTTT.

This clonotype was detected ten times or more. The J gene is TRBJ1-5, the V gene TRBV30; D is possibly TRBD1 (5 bases). The CDR3 has 13 amino acids. V lost 0 bases and J 6 bases, leaving 9 bases between the germline ends. Per germline, CDR1 GTSNPN and CDR2 SVGIG (reference sequence). The CDR3 protein is CAWSVQGTQPQHF. CDR3 nucleotides: TGTGCCTGGAGTGTACAAGGGACTCAGCCCCAGCATTTT.

The chain has TRBV4-2 and TRBJ2-3, with 12 bases identical to TRBD2. The CDR3 consists of 18 residues. The germline CDR1 and CDR2 sequences are LGHNA and YNFKEQ. J gave up 3 bases and V 0 bases, and 7 bases lay outside the gene matches. The CDR3, as DNA: TGTGCCAGCAGCCAAGATAAGGCTAGCGGGGGGGTGACAGATACGCAGTATTTT. This codes for CASSQDKASGGVTDTQYF.

V is TRBV18 and J is TRBJ2-7, with TRBD1 identical over 8 bases. Per germline, CDR1 KGHSH and CDR2 LQKENI. The CDR3 length is 13 residues. Losses at the gene ends were 5 bases for V and 3 bases for J; bases not matched to a gene: 3. The CDR3 protein is CASSTGQGYEQYV. In nucleotides, the CDR3 is TGTGCCAGCTCAACTGGACAGGGCTACGAGCAGTACGTC.

The chain joins TRBV6-5 to TRBJ2-5; D may match TRBD1 or TRBD2 (5 bases each). CDR3 length: 17 residues. V lost 5 bases and J lost 5, with 24 bases in between. Looked up from germline, CDR1 is MNHEY and CDR2 is SVGAGI. CDR3 sequence reads: CASSVGGLGPPGETQYF. DNA of the CDR3: TGTGCCAGCAGTGTCGGCGGTTTGGGACCCCCCGGGGAGACCCAGTACTTC.

The chain has TRBV30 and TRBJ2-5; TRBD2 might be the D (6 bases). Per the germline V gene, CDR1 is GTSNPN and CDR2 is SVGIG (reference sequence). V was trimmed by 4 bases and J by 2 bases, leaving 11 bases between them. CDR3 length: 13 residues. CDR3 DNA sequence: TGTGCCTGGAATGGCGGGGCACAAGAGACCCAGTACTTC. Translated, it gives CAWNGGAQETQYF. The full variable domain, its missing parts supplied by reference TRBV30 and TRBJ2-5, is SQTIHQWPATLVQPVGSPLSLECTVEGTSNPNLYWYRQAAGRGLQLLFYSVGIGQISSEVPQNLSASRPQDRQFILSSKKLLLSDSGFYLCAWNGGAQETQYFGPGTRLLVL.

This chain connects TRBV7-9 to TRBJ1-6; 9 bases align to TRBD1. This CDR3 comprises 14 residues. Per the germline V gene, CDR1 is SEHNR and CDR2 is FQNEAQ (reference sequence). With V trimmed by 1 base and J by 9 bases, 1 base remained unmatched. The CDR3 sequence is CASSLGTGVSPLHF. The DNA of the CDR3 is TGTGCCAGCAGCTTAGGGACAGGGGTTTCACCCCTCCACTTT. Filled out from reference TRBV7-9 and TRBJ1-6, the complete variable domain reads DTGVSQNPRHKITKRGQNVTFRCDPISEHNRLYWYRQTLGQGPEFLTYFQNEAQLEKSRLLSDRFSAERPKGSFSTLEIQRTEQGDSAMYLCASSLGTGVSPLHFGNGTRLTVT.

The chain recombines TRBV20-1 with TRBJ2-3, with D perhaps matching TRBD2 (6 bases). Trimming pared 5 bases from V and 2 bases from J, leaving 11 bases between. Germline CDR1 reads DFQATT; CDR2 reads SNEGSKA (reference sequence). CDR3 length equals 13 residues. The CDR3 reads CSAHPSATDTQYF. The DNA for the CDR3 is TGCAGTGCTCATCCTAGCGCCACAGATACGCAGTATTTT.

This clonotype showed up many times. The J gene is TRBJ2-3, the V gene TRBV9; D ambiguous. With 2 bases removed from V and 5 bases from J, the gap between germline ends came to 12 bases. Per germline, CDR1 SGDLS and CDR2 YYNGEE. The CDR3 loop spans 14 amino acids. The CDR3 spells CASSVGSLGDTQYF. The CDR3 DNA is TGTGCCAGCAGCGTGGGCTCCTTAGGAGATACGCAGTATTTT. The entire variable domain, with the rest obtained from reference TRBV9 and TRBJ2-3, is as follows: DSGVTQTPKHLITATGQRVTLRCSPRSGDLSVYWYQQSLDQGLQFLIQYYNGEERAKGNILERFSAQQFPDLHSELNLSSLELGDSALYFCASSVGSLGDTQYFGPGTRLTVL.

This clonotype has a handful of counts. The rearrangement uses TRBV5-1 and TRBJ2-6; D is unclear. Germline CDR1 reads SGHRS; CDR2 reads YFSETQ. The CDR3 consists of 15 residues. Deletions cut 1 base from V and 4 bases from J, with 9 bases between. CDR3 protein: CASSLSDFGANVLTF. For the CDR3, the DNA is TGCGCCAGCAGCTTGTCCGATTTCGGGGCCAACGTCCTGACTTTC.

This clonotype has ten or more counts. J is TRBJ2-1 and V is TRBV5-1; tentatively, D is TRBD1 or TRBD2 (6 bases each). The V end lost 7 bases, the J end lost 6 bases, and 14 bases lay between the germline ends. The length of the CDR3 is 13 residues. Germline V lookup: CDR1 SGHRS, CDR2 YFSETQ. The CDR3 is CASLPGGGNEQFF. In DNA form, the CDR3 reads TGCGCCAGCCTCCCCGGGGGCGGCAATGAGCAGTTCTTC.

The rearrangement uses TRBV6-1 and TRBJ1-2, with 9 bases identical to TRBD1. Trimming removed 6 bases from V and 3 bases from J; junction bases left unmatched: 2. The germline CDR1 and CDR2 sequences are MNHNS and SASEGT. The length of the CDR3 is 13 residues. CDR3 residues: CASRRDRDYGYTF. CDR3 nucleotide sequence: TGTGCCAGCAGGAGGGACAGGGACTATGGCTACACCTTC.

V usage is TRBV6-5 and J usage is TRBJ2-3; TRBD1 agrees at 8 bases. J gave up 4 bases and V 2 bases, and 5 bases lay outside the gene matches. This CDR3 has 15 residues. Germline CDR1 is MNHEY and CDR2 is SVGAGI. CDR3 nucleotides: TGTGCCAGCAGTTACGGGACAGGCTTGCCAGATACGCAGTATTTT. It yields the protein CASSYGTGLPDTQYF.

As DNA, the CDR3 is TGTGCCACCAGTGTCCAAAATCAGCCCCAGCATTTT. Translated: CATSVQNQPQHF. The chain has TRBV24-1 and TRBJ1-5; D not resolved. The CDR3 runs 12 residues. Trimming left V 5 bases short and J 4 bases short, with 5 bases between. Germline V gene lookup returns CDR1 KGHDR and CDR2 SFDVKD.

The gene calls are TRBV10-1 and TRBJ1-3; D not resolved. Trimming cost V 3 bases and J 0 bases, with 3 bases left between them. Germline-derived CDR1 and CDR2 are WNHNN and SYGVQD (reference sequence). CDR3 length equals 13 residues. The CDR3 spells CASSDRSGNTIYF. In DNA form, the CDR3 reads TGCGCCAGCAGTGATCGCTCTGGAAACACCATATATTTT.